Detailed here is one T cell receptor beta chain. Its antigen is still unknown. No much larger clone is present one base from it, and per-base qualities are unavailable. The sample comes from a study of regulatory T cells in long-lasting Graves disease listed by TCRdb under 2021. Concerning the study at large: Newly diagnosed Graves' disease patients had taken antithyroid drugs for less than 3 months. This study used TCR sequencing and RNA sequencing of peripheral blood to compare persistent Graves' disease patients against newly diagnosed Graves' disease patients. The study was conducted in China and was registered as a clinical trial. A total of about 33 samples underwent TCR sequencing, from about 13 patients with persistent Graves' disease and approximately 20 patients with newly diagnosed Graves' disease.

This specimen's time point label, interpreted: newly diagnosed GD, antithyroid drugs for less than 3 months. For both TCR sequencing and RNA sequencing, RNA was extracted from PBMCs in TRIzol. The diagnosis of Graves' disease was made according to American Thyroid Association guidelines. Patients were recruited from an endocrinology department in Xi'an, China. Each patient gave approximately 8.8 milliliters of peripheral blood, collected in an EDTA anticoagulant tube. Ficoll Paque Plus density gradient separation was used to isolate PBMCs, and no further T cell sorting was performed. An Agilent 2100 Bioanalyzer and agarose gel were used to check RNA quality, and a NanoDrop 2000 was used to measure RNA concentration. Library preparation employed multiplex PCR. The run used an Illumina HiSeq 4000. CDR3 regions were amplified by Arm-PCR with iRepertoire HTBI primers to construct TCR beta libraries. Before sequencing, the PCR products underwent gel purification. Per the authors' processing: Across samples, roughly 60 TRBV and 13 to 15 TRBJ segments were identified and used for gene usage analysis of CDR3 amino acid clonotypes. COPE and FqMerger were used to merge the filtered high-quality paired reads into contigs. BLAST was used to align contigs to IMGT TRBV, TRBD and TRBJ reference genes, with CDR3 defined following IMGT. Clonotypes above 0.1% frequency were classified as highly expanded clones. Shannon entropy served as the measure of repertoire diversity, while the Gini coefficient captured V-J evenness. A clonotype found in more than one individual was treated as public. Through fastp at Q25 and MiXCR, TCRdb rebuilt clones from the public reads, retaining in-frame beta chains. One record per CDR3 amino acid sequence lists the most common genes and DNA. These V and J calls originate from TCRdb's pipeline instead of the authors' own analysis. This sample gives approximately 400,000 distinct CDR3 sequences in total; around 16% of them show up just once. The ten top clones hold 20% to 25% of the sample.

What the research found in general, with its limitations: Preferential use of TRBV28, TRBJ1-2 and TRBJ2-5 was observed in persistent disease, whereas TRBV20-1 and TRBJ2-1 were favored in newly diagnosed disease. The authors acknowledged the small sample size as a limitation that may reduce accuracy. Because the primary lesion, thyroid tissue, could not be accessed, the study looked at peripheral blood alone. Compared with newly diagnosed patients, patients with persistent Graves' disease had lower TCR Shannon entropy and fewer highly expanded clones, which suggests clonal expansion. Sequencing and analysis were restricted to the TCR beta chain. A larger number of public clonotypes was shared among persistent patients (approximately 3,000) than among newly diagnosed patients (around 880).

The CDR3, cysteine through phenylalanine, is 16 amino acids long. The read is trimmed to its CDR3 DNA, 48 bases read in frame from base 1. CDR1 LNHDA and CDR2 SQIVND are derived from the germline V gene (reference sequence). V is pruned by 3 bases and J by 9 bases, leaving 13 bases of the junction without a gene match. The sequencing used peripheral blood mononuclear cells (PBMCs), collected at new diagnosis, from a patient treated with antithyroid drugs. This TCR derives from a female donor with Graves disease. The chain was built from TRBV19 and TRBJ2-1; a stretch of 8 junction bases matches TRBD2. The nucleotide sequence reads TGTGCCAGTAGTATGTGGAGCGGGAGTACGATAGGTGAGCAGTTCTTC. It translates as CASSMWSGSTIGEQFF.